Presented here are 30 T cell receptor beta chains from one specimen sequenced in a study of shared clonotypes between healthy human individuals. Using immunoSEQ multiplex PCR, the repertoire was profiled, and TCRdb retains in-frame clones only, with some absent. The table includes roughly 2.5 million clones, approximately 90% detected once. Material for sequencing was naive CD4+ T cells sorted from blood. Subset noted: CD45RA+ positively selected. These receptors were obtained from a man between 18 and 35 years old in good health.

J is TRBJ1-6 and V is TRBV9; a weak D match, TRBD1 (5 bases). Trimming shortened V by 4 bases and J by 8 bases, and 16 bases separated the two germline ends. This CDR3 contains 15 residues. CDR1 is SGDLS, CDR2 YYNGEE, per germline. The CDR3 sequence is CASSSPGALDSPLHF. In DNA, the CDR3 is TGTGCCAGCAGCTCCCCCGGGGCCCTGGATTCACCCCTCCACTTT.

CDR3: CASSLSGGGPGELFF. In DNA form, the CDR3 reads TGTGCCAGCAGTTTGAGCGGGGGCGGGCCCGGGGAGCTGTTTTTT. The V call is TRBV27, the J call TRBJ2-2; 8 nucleotides align to TRBD2. Germline CDR1 reads MNHEY; CDR2 reads SMNVEV (reference sequence). Losses at the gene ends were 3 bases for V and 6 bases for J; bases not matched to a gene: 6. The CDR3 runs 15 residues.

The chain carries TRBV30 and TRBJ2-3, with D hard to call. The CDR3 is made up of 13 amino acids. V was pared by 5 bases and J by 1 base, with 10 bases between. CDR1 is GTSNPN and CDR2 is SVGIG in the germline V gene (reference sequence). The CDR3 bases are TGTGCCTGGGCTACGGGTGGCACAGATACGCAGTATTTT. It encodes CAWATGGTDTQYF.

V and J are TRBV29-1 and TRBJ1-1, with D hard to call. CDR1 and CDR2 (germline): SQVTM, ANQGSEA. The CDR3 is made up of 14 amino acids. V lost 2 bases to trimming and J lost 0 bases, with 10 bases between them. CDR3: CSVEKQVMNTEAFF. The CDR3 bases are TGCAGCGTTGAAAAGCAGGTAATGAACACTGAAGCTTTCTTT. Full variable domain (missing parts from reference TRBV29-1 and TRBJ1-1): SAVISQKPSRDICQRGTSLTIQCQVDSQVTMMFWYRQQPGQSLTLIATANQGSEATYESGFVIDKFPISRPNLTFSTLTVSNMSPEDSSIYLCSVEKQVMNTEAFFGQGTRLTVV.

Points on this clone: Additional DNA sequences in this sample encode the identical CDR3. The genes are TRBV30 and TRBJ2-5, with D uncertain. This CDR3 comprises 12 residues. V lost 1 base and J 4 bases, leaving 7 bases between the germline ends. Germline V gene data show CDR1 as GTSNPN and CDR2 as SVGIG (reference sequence). The CDR3 sequence: CAWSGPAETQYF. The CDR3 DNA sequence: TGTGCCTGGAGTGGCCCAGCAGAGACCCAGTACTTC. The whole variable domain, filled in from reference TRBV30 and TRBJ2-5, reads SQTIHQWPATLVQPVGSPLSLECTVEGTSNPNLYWYRQAAGRGLQLLFYSVGIGQISSEVPQNLSASRPQDRQFILSSKKLLLSDSGFYLCAWSGPAETQYFGPGTRLLVL.

This chain joins TRBV5-6 and TRBJ2-7, with D possibly TRBD2 on 5 matching bases. The germline V gene has CDR1 SGHDT and CDR2 YYEEEE. Trimming removed 4 bases from V and 7 bases from J, with 18 bases in between. The CDR3 covers 14 residues. The CDR3, as DNA: TGTGCCAGCAGCCGACGCGTGCGGGCTCAGGAGCAGTACTTC. Its translation is CASSRRVRAQEQYF. The full variable domain, rest sourced from reference TRBV5-6 and TRBJ2-7, is DAGVTQSPTHLIKTRGQQVTLRCSPKSGHDTVSWYQQALGQGPQFIFQYYEEEERQRGNFPDRFSGHQFPNYSSELNVNALLLGDSALYLCASSRRVRAQEQYFGPGTRLTVT.

The chain couples TRBV6-1 to TRBJ2-2; D gene unclear. Germline CDR1 and CDR2: MNHNS and SASEGT. The V and J ends lost 4 bases and 2 bases respectively, with 5 bases between them. The CDR3 is made up of 13 amino acids. The CDR3 spells CASSVKNTGELFF. The CDR3 bases are TGTGCCAGCAGTGTAAAAAACACCGGGGAGCTGTTTTTT.

Only one count was recorded for this clone. The chain joins TRBV4-2 to TRBJ2-5, with a tentative D call TRBD2 (7 bases). The germline V gene encodes CDR1 LGHNA and CDR2 YNFKEQ. The germline V and J ends were trimmed by 2 bases and 4 bases, with 17 bases remaining between them. This CDR3 contains 16 residues. CDR3 residues: CASSQRGGGLGETQYF. In DNA, the CDR3 is TGTGCCAGCAGCCAAAGGGGGGGAGGGCTAGGAGAGACCCAGTACTTC.

This chain uses TRBV6-6 with TRBJ1-4; 11 bases match TRBD1. V trimming: 6 bases; J trimming: 6 bases; junction bases outside the gene matches: 9. Germline-derived CDR1 and CDR2 are MNHNY and SVGAGI (reference sequence). The CDR3 consists of 16 residues. For the CDR3, the DNA is TGTGCCAGCAGAATCAATCCGGGACAGGGGGATGAAAAACTGTTTTTT. This gives the protein CASRINPGQGDEKLFF.

The genes are TRBV5-1 and TRBJ1-4; 7 bases are shared with TRBD1. The CDR3 length is 15 residues. Germline lookup yields CDR1 SGHRS and CDR2 YFSETQ. Trimming at V came to 4 bases and at J to 8 bases, leaving 11 bases not matched to a gene. The CDR3 region has the DNA TGCGCCAGCAGCCCACTGACAGGGCGGGAGGAAAAACTGTTTTTT. Amino acids: CASSPLTGREEKLFF.

This chain connects TRBV27 to TRBJ1-5; D remains unclear. Trimming shortened V by 5 bases and J by 3 bases, and 5 bases separated the two germline ends. Germline V lookup: CDR1 MNHEY, CDR2 SMNVEV (reference sequence). This CDR3 spans 12 amino acids. The CDR3 reads CASSRTNQPQHF. The CDR3 coding sequence is TGTGCCAGCAGTCGTACCAATCAGCCCCAGCATTTT.

This rearrangement joins TRBV28 to TRBJ1-5; 7 bases are shared with TRBD1. Germline assignment: CDR1 MDHEN and CDR2 SYDVKM. CDR3 length: 15 amino acids. V trimming: 9 bases; J trimming: 4 bases; junction bases outside the gene matches: 12. The CDR3 DNA follows: TGTGCCAGTAAGACAGGGCCAAACTGGAATCAGCCCCAGCATTTT. Translated: CASKTGPNWNQPQHF.

The rearrangement joins TRBV5-1 to TRBJ2-2, with 8 bases fitting TRBD2. CDR3 size: 17 residues. CDR1 is SGHRS, CDR2 YFSETQ, per germline. Germline trimming cut 0 bases from V and 4 bases from J; bases unmatched to any gene: 8. The CDR3 region is CASSLEGAGVSTGELFF. The DNA of the CDR3 is TGCGCCAGCAGCTTGGAGGGAGCGGGAGTATCCACCGGGGAGCTGTTTTTT.

The V gene is TRBV29-1, the J gene TRBJ2-5; TRBD1 aligns across 8 bases. CDR1 and CDR2 from the germline V gene are SQVTM and ANQGSEA. V lost 7 bases and J lost 1; bases outside the gene matches: 11. The CDR3 is 15 residues long. The CDR3 loop reads CSARTGTGSQETQYF. The CDR3 nucleotides read TGCAGCGCTAGAACCGGGACAGGCTCCCAAGAGACCCAGTACTTC.

This sequence joins TRBV10-3 and TRBJ2-3, with TRBD1 matching 8 bases. Germline-derived CDR1 and CDR2 are ENHRY and SYGVKD. This CDR3 is 16 amino acids long. V lost 2 bases, J lost 5 bases, and 9 bases stayed unmatched. The CDR3 DNA sequence: TGTGCCATCAGTGAGGGTATAGGACAGGGAAAAGATACGCAGTATTTT. Protein: CAISEGIGQGKDTQYF.

The rearrangement uses TRBV2 and TRBJ2-3, with 9 bases identical to TRBD1. Germline lookup yields CDR1 SNHLY and CDR2 FYNNEI. This CDR3 contains 14 residues. V shed 3 bases and J 7 bases; nucleotides not matched to a gene: 5. The CDR3 here is CASSDGTGTNTQYF. The CDR3 DNA is TGTGCCAGCAGTGACGGGACAGGGACGAATACGCAGTATTTT. Using reference TRBV2 and TRBJ2-3 for the parts outside the CDR3, the full variable domain is EPEVTQTPSHQVTQMGQEVILRCVPISNHLYFYWYRQILGQKVEFLVSFYNNEISEKSEIFDDQFSVERPDGSNFTLKIRSTKLEDSAMYFCASSDGTGTNTQYFGPGTRLTVL.

The chain is built from TRBV2 and TRBJ2-2; D gene ambiguous. V lost 7 bases and J 4 bases, leaving 10 bases between the germline ends. The germline gives CDR1 SNHLY, CDR2 FYNNEI. The CDR3 totals 13 residues. CDR3 amino acids: CASTQQRTGELFF. In DNA form, the CDR3 reads TGTGCCAGCACCCAGCAACGCACCGGGGAGCTGTTTTTT.

CDR3: CASNGQGLGETQYF. Written as DNA, the CDR3 is TGCGCCAGCAATGGACAGGGGTTGGGAGAGACCCAGTACTTC. The chain is built from TRBV10-2 and TRBJ2-5; 9 positions match TRBD1. Germline CDR1 reads WSHSY; CDR2 reads SAAADI. This CDR3 has 14 amino acids. J lost 4 bases, V lost 7 bases, and 7 bases had no gene match.

This chain joins TRBV6-5 and TRBJ1-4; the D gene is possibly TRBD1 (5 bases). V dropped 6 bases and J dropped 6 bases, with 17 bases sitting between them. CDR1 and CDR2 from the germline V gene are MNHEY and SVGAGI. The CDR3 loop spans 15 amino acids. This CDR3 is CASRSRGSGYEKLFF. The CDR3 region has the DNA TGTGCCAGCAGATCACGAGGGTCAGGGTATGAAAAACTGTTTTTT.

V usage is TRBV18 and J usage is TRBJ1-1, with 7 bases fitting TRBD1. CDR1 KGHSH and CDR2 LQKENI come from the germline V gene. This CDR3 has 15 residues. J was trimmed by 6 bases and V by 2 bases; bases with no gene match: 9. CDR3 protein: CASSPLEGAQAEAFF. As DNA, the CDR3 is TGTGCCAGCTCACCATTAGAGGGGGCGCAAGCTGAAGCTTTCTTT.

This chain uses TRBV11-3 with TRBJ2-3; the D gene is possibly TRBD1 (5 bases). The CDR3 loop spans 16 amino acids. V was clipped by 1 base and J by 4 bases, with 15 bases between them. Germline values: CDR1 SGHNT, CDR2 YENEEA. This CDR3 is CASSLGEQVGADTQYF. The CDR3, as DNA: TGTGCCAGCAGCTTAGGTGAACAGGTTGGGGCAGATACGCAGTATTTT. The variable domain in full, with the rest retrieved from reference TRBV11-3 and TRBJ2-3, is EAGVVQSPRYKIIEKKQPVAFWCNPISGHNTLYWYLQNLGQGPELLIRYENEEAVDDSQLPKDRFSAERLKGVDSTLKIQPAELGDSAVYLCASSLGEQVGADTQYFGPGTRLTVL.

CDR3 DNA sequence: TGCGCCAGCAGCTCCCGGGACAGGGGGCTGGGTACGCAGTATTTT. Translation: CASSSRDRGLGTQYF. The chain recombines TRBV5-1 with TRBJ2-3; 12 bases align to TRBD1. J was trimmed by 8 bases and V by 3 bases; bases with no gene match: 7. The CDR3 totals 15 residues. Looked up from germline, CDR1 is SGHRS and CDR2 is YFSETQ.

This rearrangement joins TRBV11-3 to TRBJ1-3; 8 nucleotides match TRBD1. CDR1 and CDR2 from the germline V gene are SGHNT and YENEEA. Unmatched junction bases numbered 3, after V lost 4 bases and J lost 4 bases. The CDR3 has 14 amino acids. CDR3 in DNA: TGTGCCAGCAGCTCCAGGGACAGGGGAAACACCATATATTTT. Protein sequence: CASSSRDRGNTIYF.

This rearrangement joins TRBV2 to TRBJ1-5; D is undetermined. Deletions cut 3 bases from V and 3 bases from J, with 3 bases between. The CDR3 runs 12 residues. Germline-derived CDR1 and CDR2 are SNHLY and FYNNEI. CDR3 region: CASSDTNQPQHF. The DNA for the CDR3 is TGTGCCAGCAGTGACACCAATCAGCCCCAGCATTTT.

The rearrangement uses TRBV30 and TRBJ1-6; a weak D match, TRBD1 (5 bases). This CDR3 contains 13 residues. V lost 4 bases to trimming and J lost 6 bases, with 10 bases between them. Per the germline V gene, CDR1 is GTSNPN and CDR2 is SVGIG (reference sequence). CDR3 in amino acids: CAWMGQINSPLHF. DNA of the CDR3: TGTGCCTGGATGGGGCAGATTAATTCACCCCTCCACTTT.

The chain is built from TRBV28 and TRBJ2-5; possible D gene TRBD1, 6 bases. The V gene lost 7 bases and the J gene lost 2 bases, with 20 bases spanning the gap. This CDR3 is built from 16 residues. In germline, CDR1 is MDHEN, CDR2 SYDVKM. As DNA, the CDR3 is TGTGCCAGCACCCAGTCCCCATGGGGGCGACAAGAGACCCAGTACTTC. It specifies CASTQSPWGRQETQYF.

This chain joins TRBV11-3 and TRBJ2-1; D is unresolved. CDR1 is SGHNT, CDR2 YENEEA, per germline. There are 12 residues in the CDR3. Trimming took 4 bases from V and 12 from J, leaving 13 bases between them. CDR3 DNA: TGTGCCAGCAGCTCGGCGTCGGGCGTGCAGTTCTTC. Protein: CASSSASGVQFF.

This clone was recorded once. The chain recombines TRBV9 with TRBJ2-2; tentatively, D is TRBD1 (6 bases). Per germline, CDR1 SGDLS and CDR2 YYNGEE. This CDR3 is 15 amino acids long. V lost 4 bases and J 6 bases, leaving 16 bases between the germline ends. The CDR3 DNA reads TGTGCCAGCAGCATCTACACAGGGTCCGCCGGGGAGCTGTTTTTT. This gives the protein CASSIYTGSAGELFF.

The chain uses TRBV6-6 and TRBJ2-1; D unresolved. This CDR3 is built from 13 residues. Trimming pared 7 bases from V and 3 bases from J, leaving 10 bases between. Germline CDR1 MNHNY, CDR2 SVGAGI (reference sequence). The CDR3 nucleotides read TGTGCCAGCACCGGACCTAACTACAATGAGCAGTTCTTC. Translation gives CASTGPNYNEQFF.

J is TRBJ1-2 and V is TRBV28, with D possibly being TRBD1 (5 bases). CDR3 length: 15 amino acids. The V and J ends lost 3 bases and 1 base respectively, with 12 bases between them. CDR1 is MDHEN, CDR2 SYDVKM, per germline. CDR3 sequence: CASSFGQGHNYGYTF. CDR3 DNA sequence: TGTGCCAGCAGTTTCGGGCAGGGCCATAACTATGGCTACACCTTC.